This T cell receptor (beta chain) was recorded in a study of T cells in tuberculosis. Study context: In South Africa, adults with active tuberculosis were compared with IGRA-negative and latently infected IGRA-positive adolescents. Study-wide results and caveats: Classification accuracy was roughly 87% (AUROC 0.7 to 0.95) with the GMM-specific repertoire. Active tuberculosis cases were adults; controls were adolescents. Smaller distances to GMM-specific TCRs suggested their expansion in active tuberculosis.

The repertoire was sequenced with immunoSEQ multiplex PCR; TCRdb's copy has only in-frame clones and lacks some. The sample has under 40,000 clones; 94% are singletons. V shed 3 bases and J 8 bases; nucleotides not matched to a gene: 7. The CDR3 has 15 amino acids. CDR1 is KGHSH, CDR2 LQKENI, per germline. With respect to this clone: Its antigen is as yet unknown.

The chain recombines TRBV18 with TRBJ2-1, with 10 nucleotides matching TRBD2. Source material: PBMCs. This TCR derives from a donor aged 10-35 years with latent tuberculosis or without tuberculosis infection. The CDR3 DNA follows: TGTGCCAGCTCACCTGAGGGACTAGCGAGCGATGAGCAGTTCTTC. It specifies CASSPEGLASDEQFF.